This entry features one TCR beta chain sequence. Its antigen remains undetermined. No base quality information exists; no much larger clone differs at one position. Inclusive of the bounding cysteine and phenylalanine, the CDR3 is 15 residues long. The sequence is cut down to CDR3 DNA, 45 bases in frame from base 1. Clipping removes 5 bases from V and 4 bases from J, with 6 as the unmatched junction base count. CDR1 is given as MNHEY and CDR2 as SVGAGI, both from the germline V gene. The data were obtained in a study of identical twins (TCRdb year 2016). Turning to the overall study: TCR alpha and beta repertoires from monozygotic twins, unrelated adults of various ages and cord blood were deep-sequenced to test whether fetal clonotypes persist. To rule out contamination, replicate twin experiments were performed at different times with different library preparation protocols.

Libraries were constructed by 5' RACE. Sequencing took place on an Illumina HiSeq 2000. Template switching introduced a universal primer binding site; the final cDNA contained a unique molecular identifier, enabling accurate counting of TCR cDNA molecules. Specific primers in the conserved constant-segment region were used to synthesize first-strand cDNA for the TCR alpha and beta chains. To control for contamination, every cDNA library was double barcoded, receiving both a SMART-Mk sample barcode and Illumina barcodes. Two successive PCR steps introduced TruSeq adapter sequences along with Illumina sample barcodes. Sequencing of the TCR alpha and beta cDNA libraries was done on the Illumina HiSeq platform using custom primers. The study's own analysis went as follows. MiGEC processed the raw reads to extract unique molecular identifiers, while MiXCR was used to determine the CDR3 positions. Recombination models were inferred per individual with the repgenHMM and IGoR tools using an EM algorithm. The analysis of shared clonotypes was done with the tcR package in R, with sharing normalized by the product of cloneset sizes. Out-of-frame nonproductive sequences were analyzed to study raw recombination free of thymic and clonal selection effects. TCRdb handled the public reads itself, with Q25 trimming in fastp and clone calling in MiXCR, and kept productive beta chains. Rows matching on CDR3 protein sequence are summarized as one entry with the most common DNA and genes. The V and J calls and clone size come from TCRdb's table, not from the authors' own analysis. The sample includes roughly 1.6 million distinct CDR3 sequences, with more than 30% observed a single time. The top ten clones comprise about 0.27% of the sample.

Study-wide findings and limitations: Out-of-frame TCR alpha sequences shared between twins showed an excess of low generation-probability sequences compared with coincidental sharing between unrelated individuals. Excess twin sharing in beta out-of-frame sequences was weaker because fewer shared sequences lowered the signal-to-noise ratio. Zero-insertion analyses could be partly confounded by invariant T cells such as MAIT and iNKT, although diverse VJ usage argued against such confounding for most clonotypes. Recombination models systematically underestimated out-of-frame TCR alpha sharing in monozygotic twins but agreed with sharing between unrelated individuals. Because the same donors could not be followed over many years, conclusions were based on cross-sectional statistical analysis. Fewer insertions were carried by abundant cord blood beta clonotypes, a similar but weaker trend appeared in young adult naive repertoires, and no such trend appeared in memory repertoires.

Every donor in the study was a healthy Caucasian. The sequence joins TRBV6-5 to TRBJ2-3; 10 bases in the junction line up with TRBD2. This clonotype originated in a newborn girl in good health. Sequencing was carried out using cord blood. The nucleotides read TGTGCCAGCAGTGACGGACTAGCGGTGCCAGATACGCAGTATTTT. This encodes CASSDGLAVPDTQYF.